Presented here are 19 T cell receptor beta chains from one specimen sequenced in a study of cytomegalovirus exposure and HLA in healthy donors. The primer mix had 60 Vbeta and 13 Jbeta primers. The assay was immunoSEQ multiplex PCR, and TCRdb's table has in-frame clones only and misses some. The data show around 120,000 clones, about 81% seen once. Sequences were obtained from PBMCs. The receptors come from a woman in her thirties or forties in good health and CMV-seropositive.

V and J are TRBV4-3 and TRBJ2-7; D ambiguous. Trimming stripped 0 bases from V and 5 bases from J, with 14 bases between. CDR1 is LGHNA and CDR2 is YSLEER in the germline V gene. The CDR3 length is 15 residues. For the CDR3, the DNA is TGCGCCAGCAGCCAAGACGCCAGGTTACGCAACGAGCAGTACTTC. Translating gives CASSQDARLRNEQYF.

The chain joins TRBV29-1 to TRBJ2-5; no clear D. The germline V gene encodes CDR1 SQVTM and CDR2 ANQGSEA. Trimming cost V 7 bases and J 4 bases, with 22 bases left between them. The CDR3 runs to 15 residues. CDR3 sequence reads: CSAPSVVGVGETQYF. The CDR3 DNA reads as TGCAGCGCCCCTTCGGTCGTGGGCGTCGGAGAGACCCAGTACTTC.

In this sample, this clone turned up a few times. This chain uses TRBV5-1 with TRBJ2-3; TRBD1 matches at 7 bases. The CDR3 consists of 15 residues. V was pared by 3 bases and J by 0 bases, with 4 bases of the junction left unmatched. Looked up from germline, CDR1 is SGHRS and CDR2 is YFSETQ. CDR3 region: CASSSGQESTDTQYF. The CDR3 region has the DNA TGCGCCAGCAGCTCCGGACAGGAAAGCACAGATACGCAGTATTTT.

This rearrangement joins TRBV11-3 to TRBJ1-1; 9 bases are a match to TRBD1. In germline, CDR1 is SGHNT, CDR2 YENEEA. The V and J ends lost 5 bases and 7 bases, in that order; junction bases with no gene match: 5. The CDR3 covers 13 residues. The CDR3 bases are TGTGCCAGCAGCCTGAGGACAGGGGATGAAGCTTTCTTT. This translates into CASSLRTGDEAFF.

The chain couples TRBV5-1 to TRBJ2-5, with TRBD1 matching over 9 bases. This CDR3 is 13 amino acids long. V trimming: 3 bases; J trimming: 8 bases; junction bases outside the gene matches: 5. The germline V gene has CDR1 SGHRS and CDR2 YFSETQ. CDR3 sequence (DNA): TGCGCCAGCAGCTCGGGACAGGGTCGTACCCAGTACTTC. Its protein is CASSSGQGRTQYF.

The chain joins TRBV2 to TRBJ2-7, with 9 positions matching TRBD1. Germline V gene data show CDR1 as SNHLY and CDR2 as FYNNEI. Unmatched junction bases numbered 5, after V lost 5 bases and J lost 3 bases. This CDR3 contains 14 residues. The CDR3 DNA is TGTGCCAGCAGTACGATGACAGGGGGCTACGAGCAGTACTTC. Residues: CASSTMTGGYEQYF.

The chain links TRBV28 to TRBJ2-7; 7 positions match TRBD1. The V gene's germline CDR1 is MDHEN and CDR2 SYDVKM. The junction had 10 bases not matched to a gene; V was cut back by 6 bases and J by 2 bases. The CDR3 is made up of 15 amino acids. CDR3 loop: CASSSPGQLTYEQYF. CDR3 bases: TGTGCCAGCAGCAGTCCGGGACAGTTGACCTACGAGCAGTACTTC.

This chain connects TRBV20-1 to TRBJ1-2; no firm D call. The CDR3 spans 11 residues. Germline loops: CDR1 DFQATT, CDR2 SNEGSKA (reference sequence). Trimming pared 0 bases from V and 8 bases from J, leaving 7 bases between. CDR3 amino acids: CSARDPGGYTF. In DNA form, the CDR3 reads TGCAGTGCTAGAGATCCGGGGGGCTACACCTTC.

This chain uses TRBV14 with TRBJ1-1; weak D call: TRBD1 (6 bases). CDR1 SGHDN and CDR2 FVKESK come from the germline V gene. This CDR3 is built from 12 residues. Trimming removed 0 bases at V and 12 bases at J, with 11 bases between. The CDR3, as DNA: TGTGCCAGCAGCCAAGAACAGGGTGGTACTTTCTTT. It codes for CASSQEQGGTFF.

This rearrangement joins TRBV10-3 to TRBJ2-3; TRBD1 agrees at 9 bases. Germline V gives CDR1 ENHRY, CDR2 SYGVKD. The CDR3 runs 13 residues. Losses at the gene ends were 10 bases for V and 4 bases for J; bases not matched to a gene: 6. The CDR3: CATTGGEADTQYF. The CDR3, as DNA: TGTGCCACCACAGGGGGCGAAGCAGATACGCAGTATTTT.

The V gene is TRBV9, the J gene TRBJ1-3, with D possibly being TRBD1 (6 bases). The V end was cut by 0 bases, the J end by 0 bases, with 10 bases between. This CDR3 has 16 residues. Germline V gene lookup returns CDR1 SGDLS and CDR2 YYNGEE. The CDR3: CASSVADRSSGNTIYF. CDR3 DNA sequence: TGTGCCAGCAGCGTAGCTGACAGGAGCTCTGGAAACACCATATATTTT. Filled out from reference TRBV9 and TRBJ1-3, the complete variable domain reads DSGVTQTPKHLITATGQRVTLRCSPRSGDLSVYWYQQSLDQGLQFLIQYYNGEERAKGNILERFSAQQFPDLHSELNLSSLELGDSALYFCASSVADRSSGNTIYFGEGSWLTVV.

The chain is built from TRBV7-2 and TRBJ2-1; 7 bases match TRBD2. Trimming at V came to 5 bases and at J to 7 bases, leaving 11 bases not matched to a gene. There are 15 residues in the CDR3. Germline V CDR1 and CDR2: SGHTA, FQGNSA. CDR3 sequence: CASSPSSSGKNEQFF. As DNA, the CDR3 is TGTGCCAGCAGCCCCTCGTCGAGCGGGAAAAATGAGCAGTTCTTC.

This chain uses TRBV6-5 with TRBJ2-5; 7 bases fit TRBD2. Germline assignment: CDR1 MNHEY and CDR2 SVGAGI. This CDR3 contains 14 residues. J lost 5 bases, V lost 0 bases, and 3 bases had no gene match. The CDR3 sequence: CASSYSGGSETQYF. DNA for the CDR3: TGTGCCAGCAGTTACTCTGGCGGGAGTGAGACCCAGTACTTC.

The chain employs TRBV4-2 and TRBJ2-5, with TRBD2 matching over 7 bases. Germline V gene data show CDR1 as LGHNA and CDR2 as YNFKEQ. CDR3 size: 14 residues. Trimming cost V 4 bases and J 2 bases; bases outside gene matches: 4. The CDR3 coding sequence is TGTGCCAGCAGCCCCCCTAGCGGTCAAGAGACCCAGTACTTC. The encoded protein is CASSPPSGQETQYF.

This clone has only one observation. The CDR3 DNA follows: TGTGCCAGCAGTTACGACAGGGTACAAGAGACCCAGTACTTC. This sequence encodes CASSYDRVQETQYF. The rearrangement links TRBV6-5 to TRBJ2-5; 7 bases agree with TRBD1. The CDR3 covers 14 residues. The V gene's germline CDR1 is MNHEY and CDR2 SVGAGI. V trimming: 2 bases; J trimming: 2 bases; junction bases outside the gene matches: 2.

This clone has only one observation. The rearrangement links TRBV12-5 to TRBJ2-1; TRBD2 matches 10 bases. The ends lost 2 bases at V and 6 bases at J; junction bases unmatched: 4. The CDR3 is 15 residues long. The germline gives CDR1 LGHNT, CDR2 FRNRAP. This CDR3 reads CASGLLVAGGNEQFF. The CDR3 DNA sequence: TGTGCTAGTGGTTTGCTGGTAGCGGGAGGCAATGAGCAGTTCTTC.

The chain has TRBV30 and TRBJ1-6, with no clear D. Trimming stripped 0 bases from V and 0 bases from J, with 6 bases between. CDR3 size: 15 residues. Germline V lookup: CDR1 GTSNPN, CDR2 SVGIG (reference sequence). The CDR3: CAWSVGSSYNSPLHF. CDR3 sequence (DNA): TGTGCCTGGAGTGTCGGGAGCTCCTATAATTCACCCCTCCACTTT.

The chain employs TRBV6-5 and TRBJ2-1, with TRBD2 matching over 12 bases. Germline lookup yields CDR1 MNHEY and CDR2 SVGAGI. The CDR3 runs to 15 residues. J was trimmed by 5 bases and V by 6 bases; bases with no gene match: 5. CDR3 amino acids: CASRRRLAGDNEQFF. Here the CDR3 DNA reads TGTGCCAGCAGGCGTAGACTAGCGGGGGACAATGAGCAGTTCTTC.

The chain recombines TRBV5-1 with TRBJ1-4; maybe TRBD1 (6 bases). The V end was cut by 0 bases, the J end by 7 bases, with 13 bases between. The CDR3 length is 15 residues. Germline V lookup: CDR1 SGHRS, CDR2 YFSETQ. Here the CDR3 DNA reads TGCGCCAGCAGCTTGGCCAAGGGGGGGAGTGAAAAACTGTTTTTT. Translation: CASSLAKGGSEKLFF.